These 31 T cell receptor beta chains were all obtained from the same sample, sequenced in a study of T cells after yellow fever vaccination. TCRdb reprocessed the 5' RACE reads via MiXCR and lists one record per CDR3 protein. Of hundreds of thousands of distinct CDR3 sequences detected, roughly 13% appear once; the ten largest clones hold around 15%. Here the sequenced sample was PBMCs, taken on the day of the yellow fever booster vaccination. The receptors were sampled from a man aged 30 to 39 who received the YFV17D yellow fever vaccine.

This clonotype was seen a few times. This chain's CDR3 is CASSLASGRFAETQYF. The CDR3 region has the DNA TGTGCCAGTAGTCTGGCTAGCGGGAGGTTCGCAGAGACCCAGTACTTC. The V and J genes are TRBV19 and TRBJ2-5; 11 bases align to TRBD2. From germline, CDR1 is LNHDA and CDR2 SQIVND (reference sequence). The V and J ends lost 5 bases and 4 bases, in that order; junction bases with no gene match: 9. The CDR3 totals 16 residues. Looking up the rest from reference TRBV19 and TRBJ2-5 gives the full variable domain: DGGITQSPKYLFRKEGQNVTLSCEQNLNHDAMYWYRQDPGQGLRLIYYSQIVNDFQKGDIAEGYSVSREKKESFPLTVTSAQKNPTAFYLCASSLASGRFAETQYFGPGTRLLVL.

The chain recombines TRBV2 with TRBJ1-4, with 7 bases identical to TRBD1. The germline V gene encodes CDR1 SNHLY and CDR2 FYNNEI. The CDR3 contains 14 residues. Losses at the gene ends were 4 bases for V and 4 bases for J; bases not matched to a gene: 3. The CDR3 region is CASSGQGVNEKLFF. CDR3 bases: TGTGCCAGCAGTGGACAGGGAGTTAATGAAAAACTGTTTTTT.

This sequence joins TRBV5-1 and TRBJ2-1; no definite D call. CDR1 SGHRS and CDR2 YFSETQ come from the germline V gene. The V end was cut by 4 bases, the J end by 12 bases, with 11 bases between. The CDR3 extends over 11 amino acids. Written as DNA, the CDR3 is TGCGCCAGCAGCGATCGATGGTCGCAGTTCTTC. Protein product: CASSDRWSQFF.

The chain is built from TRBV12-5 and TRBJ2-2, with D hard to call. The CDR3 is 13 amino acids. Trimming took off 4 bases at V and 6 bases at J, with 9 bases between the two ends. Germline CDR1 and CDR2: LGHNT and FRNRAP. The CDR3 spells CASGSLSSGELFF. The CDR3 DNA sequence: TGTGCTAGTGGTTCTCTGAGTTCCGGGGAGCTGTTTTTT.

V is TRBV5-1 and J is TRBJ2-5, with 7 bases aligning to TRBD2. The CDR3 length is 17 residues. Germline lookup yields CDR1 SGHRS and CDR2 YFSETQ. After removal of 0 bases from V and 1 base from J, the junction contained 9 bases not matched to a gene. CDR3 in DNA: TGCGCCAGCAGCTTGGGACTAGCCCCAGGACCCCAAGAGACCCAGTACTTC. The encoded protein is CASSLGLAPGPQETQYF.

The CDR3 DNA reads as TGCGCCAGCAGCCAACTAGCGGGAAAACAAGAGACCCAGTACTTC. Translating it yields CASSQLAGKQETQYF. The chain links TRBV4-3 to TRBJ2-5, with 9 bases identical to TRBD2. Germline V gives CDR1 LGHNA, CDR2 YSLEER. V shed 2 bases, J shed 2 bases, and the junction held 3 bases outside the gene matches. CDR3 length: 15 residues.

The gene calls are TRBV7-9 and TRBJ2-5, with no clear D. Germline loops: CDR1 SEHNR, CDR2 FQNEAQ (reference sequence). The CDR3 is 14 amino acids. Trimming pared 5 bases from V and 5 bases from J, leaving 15 bases between. The CDR3 loop reads CASSLRLLLETQYF. In nucleotides, the CDR3 is TGTGCCAGCAGCCTGAGACTCCTTTTGGAGACCCAGTACTTC. Full variable domain (missing parts from reference TRBV7-9 and TRBJ2-5): DTGVSQNPRHKITKRGQNVTFRCDPISEHNRLYWYRQTLGQGPEFLTYFQNEAQLEKSRLLSDRFSAERPKGSFSTLEIQRTEQGDSAMYLCASSLRLLLETQYFGPGTRLLVL.

J is TRBJ2-3 and V is TRBV4-1; D is unclear. The length of the CDR3 is 12 residues. V was cut by 9 bases and J by 0 bases, with 7 bases left in between. Germline CDR1 MGHRA, CDR2 YSYEKL. The CDR3 reads CASPRSTDTQYF. The DNA of the CDR3 is TGCGCCAGTCCCAGGAGCACAGATACGCAGTATTTT.

The chain carries TRBV20-1 and TRBJ1-4; tentatively, D is TRBD1 (6 bases). Germline assignment: CDR1 DFQATT and CDR2 SNEGSKA (reference sequence). The CDR3 covers 13 residues. V lost 5 bases to trimming and J lost 7 bases, with 14 bases between them. CDR3 in amino acids: CSAGTGRAEKLFF. DNA of the CDR3: TGCAGTGCTGGAACAGGGAGGGCTGAAAAACTGTTTTTT.

This chain links TRBV5-1 with TRBJ1-4, with D perhaps matching TRBD1 (6 bases). V shed 4 bases and J shed 0 bases, with 13 bases lying between them. Germline CDR1 is SGHRS and CDR2 is YFSETQ. This CDR3 has 16 amino acids. CDR3 loop: CASSHVSGATNEKLFF. In DNA, the CDR3 is TGCGCCAGCAGCCATGTGTCAGGGGCAACTAATGAAAAACTGTTTTTT.

This clonotype was seen a handful of times. The rearrangement uses TRBV29-1 and TRBJ2-3, with 7 bases that match TRBD1. Germline values: CDR1 SQVTM, CDR2 ANQGSEA. The CDR3 runs to 12 residues. The CDR3 coding sequence is TGCAGTGGGAGAGGGGGCGCAGATACGCAGTATTTT. Protein product: CSGRGGADTQYF.

The chain is built from TRBV20-1 and TRBJ2-7, with TRBD2 matching over 10 bases. Looked up from germline, CDR1 is DFQATT and CDR2 is SNEGSKA (reference sequence). The CDR3 runs 15 residues. The V segment lost 3 bases and the J segment 3 bases; nucleotides outside the gene matches: 8. The CDR3 reads CSARLGGTSVYEQYF. CDR3 nucleotides: TGCAGTGCTAGGTTGGGGGGGACTAGCGTCTACGAGCAGTACTTC.

The chain recombines TRBV7-2 with TRBJ2-3, with D possibly matching TRBD2 (6 bases). This CDR3 comprises 14 residues. The germline V gene encodes CDR1 SGHTA and CDR2 FQGNSA. The ends were cut back, 4 bases at V and 4 bases at J, with 12 bases in the middle. The CDR3 spells CASSWMGGSDTQYF. The DNA of the CDR3 is TGTGCCAGCAGCTGGATGGGGGGTTCAGATACGCAGTATTTT.

This rearrangement joins TRBV6-2 or TRBV6-3 to TRBJ1-2, with D tentatively TRBD1 (5 bases). The length of the CDR3 is 14 residues. CDR1 MNHEY and CDR2 SVGEGT come from the germline V gene. With 6 bases removed from V and 3 bases from J, the gap between germline ends came to 14 bases. The CDR3 DNA sequence: TGTGCCAGCAGAAGACAGTCATCGGACTATGGCTACACCTTC. The encoded protein is CASRRQSSDYGYTF.

A few counts support this clonotype. The rearrangement joins TRBV20-1 to TRBJ2-7; the match to TRBD1 covers 7 bases. The V gene's germline CDR1 is DFQATT and CDR2 SNEGSKA (reference sequence). The V segment lost 6 bases and the J segment 1 base; nucleotides outside the gene matches: 6. This CDR3 contains 13 residues. CDR3 sequence: CSATGENSYEQYF. The DNA for the CDR3 is TGCAGTGCCACAGGGGAGAATTCCTACGAGCAGTACTTC.

The chain joins TRBV7-8 to TRBJ2-3, with TRBD1 matching 9 bases. Looked up from germline, CDR1 is SGHVS and CDR2 is FQNEAQ. The length of the CDR3 is 16 residues. Unmatched junction bases numbered 8, after V lost 6 bases and J lost 1 base. The CDR3: CASSRTGGRGTDTQYF. In DNA form, the CDR3 reads TGTGCCAGCAGTCGTACAGGGGGCCGAGGCACAGATACGCAGTATTTT. The full variable domain, rest sourced from reference TRBV7-8 and TRBJ2-3, is GAGVSQSPRYKVAKRGQDVALRCDPISGHVSLFWYQQALGQGPEFLTYFQNEAQLDKSGLPSDRFFAERPEGSVSTLKIQRTQQEDSAVYLCASSRTGGRGTDTQYFGPGTRLTVL.

The genes are TRBV7-9 and TRBJ2-7; 9 positions agree with TRBD2. Germline lookup yields CDR1 SEHNR and CDR2 FQNEAQ (reference sequence). The CDR3 has 15 amino acids. Trimming removed 5 bases from V and 6 bases from J; junction bases left unmatched: 11. Written as DNA, the CDR3 is TGTGCCAGCAGCGCCAGGACTAGCGAACCCCGCGAGCAGTACTTC. It translates to CASSARTSEPREQYF.

Only a few counts were recorded for this clonotype. Here the CDR3 reads CAISEEGHYGYTF. Here the CDR3 DNA reads TGTGCCATCAGTGAAGAGGGACACTATGGCTACACCTTC. V and J are TRBV10-3 and TRBJ1-2; weak D call: TRBD1 (5 bases). The CDR3 consists of 13 residues. CDR1 and CDR2 (germline): ENHRY, SYGVKD. V was shortened by 3 bases and J by 3 bases, with 8 bases between the two germline ends.

The V call is TRBV28, the J call TRBJ2-1; TRBD2 agrees at 7 bases. The J segment lost 6 bases and the V segment lost 5 bases, leaving 7 bases of the junction unmatched. CDR1 MDHEN and CDR2 SYDVKM come from the germline V gene. The CDR3 spans 14 residues. DNA for the CDR3: TGTGCCAGCAGTCACGGCGGACTAGGCAATGAGCAGTTCTTC. Its translation: CASSHGGLGNEQFF.

The rearrangement uses TRBV6-2 or TRBV6-3 and TRBJ1-1, with D uncertain. V was shortened by 4 bases and J by 6 bases, with 9 bases between the two germline ends. Looked up from germline, CDR1 is MNHEY and CDR2 is SVGEGT. CDR3 length: 12 amino acids. This CDR3 reads CASSFTRAEAFF. For the CDR3, the DNA is TGTGCCAGCAGTTTCACCCGGGCTGAAGCTTTCTTT.

This clonotype came up a few times. The chain has TRBV5-1 and TRBJ2-2; no reliable D call. Germline CDR1 and CDR2: SGHRS and YFSETQ. The CDR3 is 14 amino acids. Deletions cut 0 bases from V and 4 bases from J, with 7 bases between. CDR3 in amino acids: CASSLVGPTGELFF. The CDR3 DNA reads TGCGCCAGCAGCTTGGTTGGACCCACCGGGGAGCTGTTTTTT.

This clonotype appeared a few times. The chain couples TRBV6-5 to TRBJ2-5, with TRBD2 matching over 7 bases. The CDR3 is 15 amino acids. Germline V CDR1 and CDR2: MNHEY, SVGAGI. Losses at the gene ends were 0 bases for V and 3 bases for J; bases not matched to a gene: 4. CDR3 residues: CASSYSHGREETQYF. The CDR3, as DNA: TGTGCCAGCAGTTACTCCCATGGGAGGGAAGAGACCCAGTACTTC.

This chain uses TRBV7-2 with TRBJ2-7, with D perhaps being TRBD1 or TRBD2 (7 bases each). The ends were cut back, 1 base at V and 5 bases at J, with 15 bases in the middle. Germline V gives CDR1 SGHTA, CDR2 FQGNSA. The CDR3 contains 15 residues. CDR3 in amino acids: CASSLVGGGTNEQYF. For the CDR3, the DNA is TGTGCCAGCAGCTTAGTAGGGGGCGGGACTAACGAGCAGTACTTC.

The V call is TRBV25-1, the J call TRBJ2-3; 10 positions agree with TRBD2. This CDR3 has 20 residues. Germline V lookup: CDR1 MGHDK, CDR2 SYGVNS. V lost 10 bases and J lost 4; bases outside the gene matches: 26. CDR3: CATRVGTDVLAGAAPDTQYF. CDR3 DNA sequence: TGTGCCACCAGAGTTGGGACAGATGTGCTAGCGGGAGCGGCGCCAGATACGCAGTATTTT.

In this sample, this clonotype turned up a few times. The CDR3 spells CASTPWVGGHPGGFMNTEAFF. The DNA for the CDR3 is TGTGCCAGCACCCCTTGGGTAGGGGGTCACCCGGGGGGATTTATGAACACTGAAGCTTTCTTT. V and J are TRBV7-3 and TRBJ1-1; D may be TRBD1 (6 bases). The CDR3 runs to 21 residues. Deletions cut 7 bases from V and 0 bases from J, with 33 bases between. Germline loops: CDR1 SGHTA, CDR2 FQGTGA.

The J gene is TRBJ2-1, the V gene TRBV3-1; 13 bases match TRBD2. This CDR3 spans 18 amino acids. The J segment lost 8 bases and the V segment lost 6 bases, leaving 16 bases of the junction unmatched. Per the germline V gene, CDR1 is LGHDT and CDR2 is YNNKEL (reference sequence). CDR3 residues: CASSPSPTGTSGAYEQFF. CDR3 sequence (DNA): TGTGCCAGCAGTCCCAGCCCAACCGGGACTAGCGGGGCGTATGAGCAGTTCTTC.

The chain joins TRBV11-2 to TRBJ2-1; the D gene is possibly TRBD2 (6 bases). Germline values: CDR1 SGHAT, CDR2 FQNNGV. Trimming pared 5 bases from V and 7 bases from J, leaving 18 bases between. The CDR3 spans 15 residues. Written as DNA, the CDR3 is TGTGCCAGCAGCCCGTGGCCGGGAGTAGGAAATGAGCAGTTCTTC. It specifies CASSPWPGVGNEQFF.

This clonotype was counted a few times. The chain combines TRBV6-1 with TRBJ2-7, with 7 bases aligning to TRBD1. CDR3 length equals 15 residues. The ends lost 5 bases at V and 5 bases at J; junction bases unmatched: 12. Germline V gene data show CDR1 as MNHNS and CDR2 as SASEGT. The CDR3 DNA reads as TGTGCCAGCAGTCAATCGCCGGGACAGAACCACGAGCAGTACTTC. This sequence encodes CASSQSPGQNHEQYF.

There are a few counts of this clonotype. This sequence joins TRBV18 and TRBJ2-7; TRBD1 is a possible D gene (5 bases). CDR3 length equals 14 residues. CDR1 is KGHSH, CDR2 LQKENI, per germline. Trimming took off 3 bases at V and 1 base at J, with 10 bases between the two ends. The chain's CDR3 is CASSPDYRSYEQYF. CDR3 sequence (DNA): TGTGCCAGCTCACCGGATTACAGGTCCTACGAGCAGTACTTC.

The chain is built from TRBV7-9 and TRBJ2-3; 8 bases line up with TRBD1. Germline V gene sequence: CDR1 SEHNR, CDR2 FQNEAQ (reference sequence). There are 15 residues in the CDR3. J gave up 2 bases and V 4 bases, and 5 bases lay outside the gene matches. CDR3 amino acids: CASSSLGQDTDTQYF. For the CDR3, the DNA is TGTGCCAGCAGCTCACTGGGACAGGACACAGATACGCAGTATTTT. Combining the CDR3 with reference TRBV7-9 and TRBJ2-3 gives the whole variable domain DTGVSQNPRHKITKRGQNVTFRCDPISEHNRLYWYRQTLGQGPEFLTYFQNEAQLEKSRLLSDRFSAERPKGSFSTLEIQRTEQGDSAMYLCASSSLGQDTDTQYFGPGTRLTVL.

J is TRBJ2-3 and V is TRBV20-1; D gene ambiguous. The CDR3 is 13 residues long. The V gene's germline CDR1 is DFQATT and CDR2 SNEGSKA (reference sequence). V was pared by 2 bases and J by 0 bases, with 6 bases between. The CDR3 reads CSARYTSTDTQYF. The CDR3 coding sequence is TGCAGTGCTAGATATACTAGCACAGATACGCAGTATTTT.